The clone carrying this TCR beta chain has a handful of counts. TCRdb ran MiXCR on the RT-PCR reads and lists one entry per CDR3 protein. This table has approximately 720,000 distinct CDR3 sequences, around 14% appearing once. The V segment lost 2 bases and the J segment 4 bases; nucleotides outside the gene matches: 7. Germline V gene sequence: CDR1 KGHDR, CDR2 SFDVKD. The CDR3 length is 16 residues. The chain carries TRBV24-1 and TRBJ2-7; TRBD2 agrees at 10 bases. Sequencing input: memory CD4+ T cells from blood. This receptor was identified in a female donor in good health, serving as a healthy control. CDR3 residues: CATSDSLAGAGYEQYF. For the CDR3, the DNA is TGTGCCACCAGTGATTCCCTAGCGGGAGCGGGGTACGAGCAGTACTTC.